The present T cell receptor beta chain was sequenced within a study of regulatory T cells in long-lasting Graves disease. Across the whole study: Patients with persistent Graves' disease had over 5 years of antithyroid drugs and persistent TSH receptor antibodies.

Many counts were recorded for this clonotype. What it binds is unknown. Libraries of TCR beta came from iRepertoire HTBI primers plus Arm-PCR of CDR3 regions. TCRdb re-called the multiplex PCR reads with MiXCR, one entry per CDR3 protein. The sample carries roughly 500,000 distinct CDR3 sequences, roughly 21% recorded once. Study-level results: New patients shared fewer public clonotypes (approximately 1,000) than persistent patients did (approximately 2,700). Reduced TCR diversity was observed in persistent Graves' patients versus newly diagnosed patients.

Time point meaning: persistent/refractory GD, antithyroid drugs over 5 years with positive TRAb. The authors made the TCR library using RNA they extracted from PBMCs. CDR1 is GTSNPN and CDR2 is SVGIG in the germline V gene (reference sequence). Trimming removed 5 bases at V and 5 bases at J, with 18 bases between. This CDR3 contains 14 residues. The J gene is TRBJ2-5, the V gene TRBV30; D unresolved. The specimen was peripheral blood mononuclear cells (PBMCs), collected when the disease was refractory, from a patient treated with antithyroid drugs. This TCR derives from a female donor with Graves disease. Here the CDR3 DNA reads TGTGCCTGGGGCCCCGGGTCCCTGTCCGAGACCCAGTACTTC. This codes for CAWGPGSLSETQYF. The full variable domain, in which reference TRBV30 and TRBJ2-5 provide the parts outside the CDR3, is SQTIHQWPATLVQPVGSPLSLECTVEGTSNPNLYWYRQAAGRGLQLLFYSVGIGQISSEVPQNLSASRPQDRQFILSSKKLLLSDSGFYLCAWGPGSLSETQYFGPGTRLLVL.